The 2 T cell receptor beta chains listed next were all sequenced from one sample in a study of B cell selection in AIRE deficiency. Assay used: immunoSEQ multiplex PCR; TCRdb lists only in-frame clones, some missing. The sample lists 20,000 or so clones; 92% were seen once. Regulatory T cells were sorted as CD4+CD25hiCD127low/negative. The sample consisted of CD4+CD25+ Tregs sorted from PBMCs. Receptors originate from a human donor in good health.

This clone appeared a single time. CDR3 residues: CASSFIGQGALEAFF. The CDR3 DNA is TGTGCCAGCAGTTTTATTGGACAGGGGGCCCTTGAAGCTTTCTTT. The genes are TRBV28 and TRBJ1-1, with 11 bases identical to TRBD1. Germline V lookup: CDR1 MDHEN, CDR2 SYDVKM. The trim removed 3 bases at V and 7 bases at J, leaving 7 bases unmatched. The CDR3 length is 15 residues.

V usage is TRBV11-2 and J usage is TRBJ2-1; 14 bases map to TRBD2. The CDR3 is made up of 15 amino acids. Germline V gives CDR1 SGHAT, CDR2 FQNNGV. Unmatched junction bases numbered 2, after V lost 1 base and J lost 9 bases. The CDR3 sequence is CASSLGGLAGGEQFF. DNA for the CDR3: TGTGCCAGCAGCTTAGGCGGACTAGCGGGGGGTGAGCAGTTCTTC.